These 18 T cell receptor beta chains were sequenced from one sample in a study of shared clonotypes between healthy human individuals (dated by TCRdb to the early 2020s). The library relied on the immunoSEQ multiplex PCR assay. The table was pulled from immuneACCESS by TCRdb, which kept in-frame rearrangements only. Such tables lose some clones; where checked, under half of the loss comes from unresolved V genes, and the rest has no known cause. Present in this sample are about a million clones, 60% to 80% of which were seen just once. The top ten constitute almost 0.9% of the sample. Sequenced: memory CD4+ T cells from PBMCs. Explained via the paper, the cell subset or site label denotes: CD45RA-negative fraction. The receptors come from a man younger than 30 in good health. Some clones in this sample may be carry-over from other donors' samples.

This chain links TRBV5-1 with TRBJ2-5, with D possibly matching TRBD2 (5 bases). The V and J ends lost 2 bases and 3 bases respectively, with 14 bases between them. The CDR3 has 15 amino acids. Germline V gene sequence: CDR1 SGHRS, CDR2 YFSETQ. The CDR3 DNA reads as TGCGCCAGCAGCTTTGGCCTAGCCGCCGAAGAGACCCAGTACTTC. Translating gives CASSFGLAAEETQYF. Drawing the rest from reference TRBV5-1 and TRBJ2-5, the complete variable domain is KAGVTQTPRYLIKTRGQQVTLSCSPISGHRSVSWYQQTPGQGLQFLFEYFSETQRNKGNFPGRFSGRQFSNSRSEMNVSTLELGDSALYLCASSFGLAAEETQYFGPGTRLLVL.

For the CDR3, the DNA is TGTGCCAGCAGTTTAGGGGGACAAGCAAATTCACCCCTCCACTTT. This encodes CASSLGGQANSPLHF. This chain connects TRBV27 to TRBJ1-6, with D perhaps TRBD1 (6 bases). There are 15 residues in the CDR3. With 2 bases removed from V and 7 bases from J, the gap between germline ends came to 12 bases. Per the germline V gene, CDR1 is MNHEY and CDR2 is SMNVEV (reference sequence).

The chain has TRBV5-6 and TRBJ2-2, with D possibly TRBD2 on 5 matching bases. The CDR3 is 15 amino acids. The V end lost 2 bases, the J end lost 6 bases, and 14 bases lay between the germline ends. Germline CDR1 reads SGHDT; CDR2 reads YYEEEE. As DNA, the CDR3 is TGTGCCAGCAGCTTATTTGGAGGAAGGGCCGGGGAGCTGTTTTTT. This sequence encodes CASSLFGGRAGELFF.

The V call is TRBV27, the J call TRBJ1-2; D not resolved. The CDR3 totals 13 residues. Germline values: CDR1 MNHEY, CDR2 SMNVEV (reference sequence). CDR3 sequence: CASLGPMGYGYTF. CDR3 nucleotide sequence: TGTGCTAGTTTGGGCCCTATGGGTTATGGCTACACCTTC.

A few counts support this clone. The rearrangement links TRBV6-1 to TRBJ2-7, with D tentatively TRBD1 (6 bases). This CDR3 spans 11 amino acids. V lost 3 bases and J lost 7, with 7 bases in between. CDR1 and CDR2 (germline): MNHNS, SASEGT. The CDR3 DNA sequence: TGTGCCAGCAGTGATAGGGGGGAGCAGTACTTC. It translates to CASSDRGEQYF.

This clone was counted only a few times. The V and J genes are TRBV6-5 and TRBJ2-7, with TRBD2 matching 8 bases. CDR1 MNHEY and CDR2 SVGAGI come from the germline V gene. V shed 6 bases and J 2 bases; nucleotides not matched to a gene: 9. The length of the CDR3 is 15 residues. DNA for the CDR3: TGTGCCAGCAGCCTATATAGCGGGACTGCCTACGAGCAGTACTTC. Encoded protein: CASSLYSGTAYEQYF.

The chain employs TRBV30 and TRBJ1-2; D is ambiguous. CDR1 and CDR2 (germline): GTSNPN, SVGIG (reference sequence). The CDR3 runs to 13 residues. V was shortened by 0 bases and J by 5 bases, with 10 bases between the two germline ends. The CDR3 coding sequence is TGTGCCTGGAGTGTCGACGGATCTTATGGCTACACCTTC. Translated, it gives CAWSVDGSYGYTF.

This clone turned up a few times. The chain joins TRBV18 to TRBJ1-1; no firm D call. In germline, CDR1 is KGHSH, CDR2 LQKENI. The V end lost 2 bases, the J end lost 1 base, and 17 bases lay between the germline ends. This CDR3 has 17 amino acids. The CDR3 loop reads CASSPGVLATQNTEAFF. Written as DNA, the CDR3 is TGTGCCAGCTCACCAGGGGTTCTGGCCACACAGAACACTGAAGCTTTCTTT.

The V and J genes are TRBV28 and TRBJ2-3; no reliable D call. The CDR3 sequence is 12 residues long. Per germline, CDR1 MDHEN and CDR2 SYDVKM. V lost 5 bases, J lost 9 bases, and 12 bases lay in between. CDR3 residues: CASSQISPTQYF. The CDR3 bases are TGTGCCAGCAGTCAAATTAGCCCAACGCAGTATTTT.

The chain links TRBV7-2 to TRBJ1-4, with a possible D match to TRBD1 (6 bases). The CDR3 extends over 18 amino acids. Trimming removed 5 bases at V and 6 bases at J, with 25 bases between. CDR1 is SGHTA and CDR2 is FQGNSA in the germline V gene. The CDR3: CASSLQPVAGTFYEKLFF. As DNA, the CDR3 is TGTGCCAGCAGCCTACAACCCGTGGCCGGGACATTTTATGAAAAACTGTTTTTT.

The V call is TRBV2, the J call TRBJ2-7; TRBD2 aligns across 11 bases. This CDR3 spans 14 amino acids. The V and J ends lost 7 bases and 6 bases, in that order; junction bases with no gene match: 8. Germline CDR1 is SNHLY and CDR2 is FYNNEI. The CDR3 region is CASKATSGNGEQYF. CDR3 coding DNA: TGTGCCAGCAAAGCGACTAGCGGGAATGGCGAGCAGTACTTC.

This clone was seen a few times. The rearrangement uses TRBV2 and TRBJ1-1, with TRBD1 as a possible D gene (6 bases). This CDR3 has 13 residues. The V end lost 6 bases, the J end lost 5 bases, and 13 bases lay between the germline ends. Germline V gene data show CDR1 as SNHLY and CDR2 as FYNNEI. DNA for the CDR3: TGTGCCAGCAGGGACAGTTCCGCTACTGAAGCTTTCTTT. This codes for CASRDSSATEAFF.

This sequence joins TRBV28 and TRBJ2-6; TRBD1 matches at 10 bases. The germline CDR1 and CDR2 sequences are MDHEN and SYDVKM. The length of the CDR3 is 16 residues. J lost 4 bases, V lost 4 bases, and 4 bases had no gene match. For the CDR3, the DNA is TGTGCCAGCAGTTCCGGGACAGGGGTCGGGGCCAACGTCCTGACTTTC. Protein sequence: CASSSGTGVGANVLTF.

The CDR3 nucleotides read TGTGCCAGCTCACCAGTTGAGGAGCAGTTCTTC. It is translated as CASSPVEEQFF. The chain has TRBV18 and TRBJ2-1; no reliable D call. Trimming cost V 2 bases and J 10 bases, with 6 bases left between them. Germline V gene data show CDR1 as KGHSH and CDR2 as LQKENI. The CDR3 has 11 residues.

The CDR3: CASSDRPGESYGYTF. The DNA for the CDR3 is TGTGCCAGCAGTGATCGTCCAGGGGAGAGCTATGGCTACACCTTC. J is TRBJ1-2 and V is TRBV6-1, with a tentative D call TRBD1 (6 bases). V lost 3 bases, J lost 4 bases, and 15 bases lay in between. The CDR3 consists of 15 residues. The germline gives CDR1 MNHNS, CDR2 SASEGT.

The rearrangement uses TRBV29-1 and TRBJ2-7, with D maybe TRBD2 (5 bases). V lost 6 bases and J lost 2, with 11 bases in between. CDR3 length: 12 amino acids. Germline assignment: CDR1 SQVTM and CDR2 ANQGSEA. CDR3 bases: TGCAGCGTCCGGGAATCGGCCTACGAGCAGTACTTC. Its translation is CSVRESAYEQYF.

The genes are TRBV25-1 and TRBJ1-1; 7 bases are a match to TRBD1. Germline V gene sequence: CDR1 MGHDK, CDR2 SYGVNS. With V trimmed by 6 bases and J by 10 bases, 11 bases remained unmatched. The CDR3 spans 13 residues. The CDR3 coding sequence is TGTGCCAGCAGGAACAGGGCAGGGGGTGCAGCTTTCTTT. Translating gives CASRNRAGGAAFF. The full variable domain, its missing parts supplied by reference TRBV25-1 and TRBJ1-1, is EADIYQTPRYLVIGTGKKITLECSQTMGHDKMYWYQQDPGMELHLIHYSYGVNSTEKGDLSSESTVSRIRTEHFPLTLESARPSHTSQYLCASRNRAGGAAFFGQGTRLTVV.

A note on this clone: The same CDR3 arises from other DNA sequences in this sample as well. CDR3 region: CASSLGQGNGNTIYF. CDR3 DNA sequence: TGCGCCAGCAGCCTCGGACAGGGCAACGGAAACACCATATATTTT. V is TRBV5-1 and J is TRBJ1-3; 8 nucleotides match TRBD1. The CDR3 has 15 residues. Germline V gene lookup returns CDR1 SGHRS and CDR2 YFSETQ. The J segment lost 4 bases and the V segment lost 4 bases, leaving 7 bases of the junction unmatched.